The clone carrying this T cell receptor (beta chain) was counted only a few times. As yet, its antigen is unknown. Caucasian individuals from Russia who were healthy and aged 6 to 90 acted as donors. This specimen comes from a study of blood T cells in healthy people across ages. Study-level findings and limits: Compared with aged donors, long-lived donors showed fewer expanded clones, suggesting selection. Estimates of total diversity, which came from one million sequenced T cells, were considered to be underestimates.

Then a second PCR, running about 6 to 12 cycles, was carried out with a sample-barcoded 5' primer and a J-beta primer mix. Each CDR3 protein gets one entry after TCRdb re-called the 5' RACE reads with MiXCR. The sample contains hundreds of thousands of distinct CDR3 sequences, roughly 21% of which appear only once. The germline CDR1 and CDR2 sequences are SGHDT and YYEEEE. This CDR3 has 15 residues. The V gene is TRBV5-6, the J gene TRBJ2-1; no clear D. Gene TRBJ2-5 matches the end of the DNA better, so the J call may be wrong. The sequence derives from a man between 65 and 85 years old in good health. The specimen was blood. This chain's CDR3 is CASSLALLVRGTQYF. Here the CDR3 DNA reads TGTGCCAGCAGCTTGGCGTTGTTAGTTCGAGGGACCCAGTACTTC.